This TCR beta chain was obtained from a study of shared clonotypes between healthy human individuals (dated by TCRdb to about 2020). For the study in its entirety: Two women and a few men aged 18 to 49 years were included in the cohort. The study deeply sequenced blood TCR repertoires of about 5 healthy adults to estimate repertoire size and the extent of clonotype sharing between individuals. Different laboratories and diverse techniques were used to prepare libraries and sequence TCR repertoires, to increase sequencing depth and limit assay-specific biases. Leukapheresis yielded between about 0.8 and 9.5 billion PBMCs per donor. Broad study findings and their caveats: Only blood was sampled, and tissue TCR repertoires likely differ from those in blood. Because the study included a small number of donors, the genetic and exposure-history diversity represented was limited. Pairwise subsampling led to the expectation that sequencing depth would affect the degree of clonotype sharing among donors.

This clone was observed a few times. Its cognate antigen has yet to be identified. No base qualities exist here, and no much larger clone lies one base off it. Donors were healthy HIV-negative adults with no recently reported acute infections or vaccinations. Only Caucasian adults living in Nashville, Tennessee, USA were represented among the donors. In the unsorted samples, 90 million to 100 million PBMCs were counted, and genomic DNA was extracted using the QIAamp DNA Blood Mini kit. Blood was obtained by leukapheresis, after which PBMCs were separated by Ficoll-Histopaque density gradient centrifugation and cryopreserved in liquid nitrogen vapor phase. From V the trimming removes 4 bases and from J it removes 1 base, while the gene matches leave 7 bases of the junction unaccounted for. The CDR3, cysteine through phenylalanine, is 16 amino acids long. The read is trimmed to its CDR3 DNA, 48 bases read in frame from base 1. Sequences SGHRS (CDR1) and YFSETQ (CDR2) are obtained from the germline V gene.

Using the deep immunoSEQ assay, multiplex PCR amplified TCR CDR3 regions from genomic DNA. Extracted genomic DNA from each cell subset was distributed evenly across all wells of several immunoSEQ 96-well plates, and each plate was treated as a replicate. Each replicate PCR for unsorted PBMC received 300 to 350 ng genomic DNA, equal to about 30,000 T cell genomes. Unsorted PBMC genomic DNA was sequenced across ten immunoSEQ deep assay plates. The purified libraries were quantified using a Qubit 3.0 fluorometer, sized with a Bioanalyzer 2100, and then quantified again using the KAPA Library Quantification kit. Each immunoSEQ 96-well plate was sequenced on its own single-read 150-cycle Illumina NextSeq 550 flow cell. The paper's data handling went like this. Because the immunoSEQ output held only junctional sequences and lacked quality scores, the filtering could not match the filtering applied to full-length reads. Sequences were annotated with PyIR, a Python wrapper for IgBLAST v1.9, and V/J genes and CDR3 were assigned using IMGT germline references. Reads were removed for weak V/J assignments (E-value above 1e-6), missing CDR3, stop codons, out-of-frame junctions, or ambiguous translated residues. V3J clonotypes were defined as sequences sharing the same inferred V gene, J gene, and CDR3 amino acid sequence. To compute the percentage overlap between repertoires, the number of shared unique clonotypes was divided by the size of the smaller repertoire. Richness of each repertoire was evaluated using RTK rarefaction, the Chao1 estimator, and Recon v2.1 estimates of unobserved clonotypes. Held by TCRdb, this immuneACCESS table contains in-frame sequences only and omits some clones. Under half of the omission traces to an unresolved V gene where checked; the cause of the rest is unknown. V, J and clone size are those of that table, while D and trimming were read from the DNA. The table for this sample lists some 470,000 clones; about three quarters of them were counted only once. The top ten hold roughly 13% of the sample.

The sample taken for sequencing was PBMCs. This sequence uses TRBV5-1 and TRBJ2-5, and TRBD2 matches 10 of the central bases. The sequence derives from a woman in her 40s in good health. Some clones in this sample may be carry-over from other donors' samples. The DNA reads as follows: TGCGCCAGCAGCCTAGACACTAGCGGGATCCAAGAGACCCAGTACTTC. Translated, this is CASSLDTSGIQETQYF.